The table lists the clone carrying this TCR beta chain with a few counts. Its matching antigen is unknown. Culture lasted around eleven days before CD4+ T cell isolation. Testing of the vaccine recipients showed negative nucleocapsid antibodies and no prior SARS-CoV-2 infection. The data stem from a study of vaccination effects on CD4 cells after COVID-19. Study results and limitations: After vaccination, at late timepoints, clones induced by infection and by vaccine contracted markedly.

Here immunoSEQ multiplex PCR was the method, and the copy in TCRdb shows in-frame clones only, minus some. The data contain 65,000 to 80,000 clones, about 74% of them singletons. This CDR3 has 12 residues. The V and J ends lost 11 bases and 8 bases respectively, with 18 bases between them. CDR1 is SNHLY and CDR2 is FYNNEI in the germline V gene. J is TRBJ1-2 and V is TRBV2, with D maybe TRBD1 (6 bases). This sequence was found in a human donor who received a COVID-19 vaccine. The sample here was CD4+ T cells from PBMCs cultured without peptide, taken before COVID-19 vaccination. The CDR3 nucleotides read TGTGCCGGGGCACAGGGAGATCGGGGCTACACCTTC. This sequence encodes CAGAQGDRGYTF.